The present entry profiles one T cell receptor (beta chain) with its context. The data were produced by immunoSEQ multiplex PCR, yet TCRdb's version contains in-frame clones alone and is incomplete. The table has approximately 150,000 clones, roughly 84% seen once; the top ten hold 3% to 4.5%. This record comes from a study of blood T cell repertoires in COVID-19. Input material: PBMCs or T cells enriched from blood (not recorded which). This sequence originates from a man aged 50 to 60 in a cohort exposed to, infected with or recovered from COVID-19 (not recorded which).

The CDR3 DNA reads TGCGCCAGCAGTCAATCCAGGAGCGGGAGGGGGCAAGAGACCCAGTACTTC. This gives the protein CASSQSRSGRGQETQYF. This chain joins TRBV23-1 and TRBJ2-5, with 10 bases lining up with TRBD2. TRBV23-1 is an open reading frame whose function is uncertain. V shed 0 bases and J 2 bases; nucleotides not matched to a gene: 6. This CDR3 contains 17 residues.